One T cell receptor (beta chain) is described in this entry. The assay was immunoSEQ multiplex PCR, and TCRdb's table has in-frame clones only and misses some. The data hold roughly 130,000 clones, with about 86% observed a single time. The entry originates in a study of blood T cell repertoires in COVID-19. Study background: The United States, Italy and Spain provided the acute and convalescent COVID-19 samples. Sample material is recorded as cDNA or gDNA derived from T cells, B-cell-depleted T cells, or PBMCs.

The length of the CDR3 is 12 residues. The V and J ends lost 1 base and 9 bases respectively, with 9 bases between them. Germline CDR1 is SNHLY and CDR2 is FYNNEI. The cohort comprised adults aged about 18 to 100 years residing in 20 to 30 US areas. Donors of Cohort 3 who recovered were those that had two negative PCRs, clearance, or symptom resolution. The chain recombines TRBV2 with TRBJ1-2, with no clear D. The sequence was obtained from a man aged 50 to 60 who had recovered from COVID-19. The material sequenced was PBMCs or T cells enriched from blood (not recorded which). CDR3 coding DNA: TGTGCCAGCAGTGAAGTGTCAGGTCGCTACACCTTC. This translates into CASSEVSGRYTF.